Listed here are 30 T cell receptor beta chains from one sample, sequenced in a study of blood T cell repertoires in COVID-19 (dated by TCRdb to 2018 to 2020). Receptors were amplified or captured by the immunoSEQ multiplex PCR assay. TCRdb carries this immuneACCESS record with in-frame sequences only. Its versions omit some clonotypes, under half of them owing to an unresolved V gene in the studies checked, with the rest unexplained. A total of 150,000 to 200,000 clones appear in this sample, 86% of them only once. In total, the top ten clones hold 0.78% of the sample. What was sequenced was peripheral blood. These receptors originate from a woman aged 65 to 85 with acute or convalescent COVID-19.

The chain employs TRBV9 and TRBJ1-1, with D uncertain. Germline CDR1 reads SGDLS; CDR2 reads YYNGEE. The CDR3 covers 13 residues. V lost 0 bases and J 4 bases, leaving 7 bases between the germline ends. The chain's CDR3 is CASSVAGSTEAFF. The CDR3 bases are TGTGCCAGCAGCGTAGCAGGATCCACTGAAGCTTTCTTT.

This sequence joins TRBV27 and TRBJ1-2, with D perhaps matching TRBD1 (6 bases). Germline V lookup: CDR1 MNHEY, CDR2 SMNVEV (reference sequence). Trimming shortened V by 6 bases and J by 5 bases, and 19 bases separated the two germline ends. The CDR3 loop spans 15 amino acids. The CDR3 nucleotides read TGTGCCAGCAGGCCTAGGGGGGGCAGTAAATATGGCTACACCTTC. It codes for CASRPRGGSKYGYTF.

The gene calls are TRBV19 and TRBJ1-5; the match to TRBD1 covers 9 bases. The CDR3 sequence is 14 residues long. CDR1 and CDR2 from the germline V gene are LNHDA and SQIVND (reference sequence). V shed 7 bases and J 7 bases; nucleotides not matched to a gene: 8. The CDR3 reads CASKGQGRGQPQHF. The CDR3 nucleotides are TGTGCCAGTAAGGGACAGGGTAGAGGGCAGCCCCAGCATTTT. Based on the CDR3 plus reference TRBV19 and TRBJ1-5, the full variable domain is DGGITQSPKYLFRKEGQNVTLSCEQNLNHDAMYWYRQDPGQGLRLIYYSQIVNDFQKGDIAEGYSVSREKKESFPLTVTSAQKNPTAFYLCASKGQGRGQPQHFGDGTRLSIL.

The chain couples TRBV7-8 to TRBJ1-6; D remains ambiguous. The CDR3 spans 14 residues. The V gene lost 2 bases and the J gene lost 11 bases, with 13 bases spanning the gap. Germline values: CDR1 SGHVS, CDR2 FQNEAQ. CDR3 in DNA: TGTGCCAGCAGCTTATCGGTCGGGGAGACACCCCTCCACTTT. Translating it yields CASSLSVGETPLHF.

The rearrangement links TRBV5-4 to TRBJ2-5, with 10 bases matching TRBD2. This CDR3 has 16 amino acids. Germline trimming cut 2 bases from V and 2 bases from J; bases unmatched to any gene: 6. Germline loops: CDR1 SGHNT, CDR2 YYREEE (reference sequence). The CDR3 sequence: CASSFAGLATQETQYF. The DNA of the CDR3 is TGTGCCAGCAGCTTTGCGGGACTAGCGACTCAAGAGACCCAGTACTTC.

V gene TRBV2 combines with J gene TRBJ2-5, with D unresolved. Per germline, CDR1 SNHLY and CDR2 FYNNEI. The CDR3 spans 11 residues. V was trimmed by 4 bases and J by 4 bases, leaving 4 bases between them. CDR3 DNA: TGTGCCAGCAGTGCGTTAGAGACCCAGTACTTC. It yields the protein CASSALETQYF. Drawing the rest from reference TRBV2 and TRBJ2-5, the complete variable domain is EPEVTQTPSHQVTQMGQEVILRCVPISNHLYFYWYRQILGQKVEFLVSFYNNEISEKSEIFDDQFSVERPDGSNFTLKIRSTKLEDSAMYFCASSALETQYFGPGTRLLVL.

The chain recombines TRBV15 with TRBJ2-7; 12 bases match TRBD1. CDR1 LNHNV and CDR2 YYDKDF come from the germline V gene (reference sequence). The CDR3 contains 18 residues. V gave up 0 bases and J gave up 6 bases; unmatched junction bases: 12. The DNA of the CDR3 is TGTGCCACCAGCAGAGATCGGCCGGGACAGGGGGCCCGGCGCGAGCAGTACTTC. It specifies CATSRDRPGQGARREQYF. Based on the CDR3 plus reference TRBV15 and TRBJ2-7, the full variable domain is DAMVIQNPRYQVTQFGKPVTLSCSQTLNHNVMYWYQQKSSQAPKLLFHYYDKDFNNEADTPDNFQSRRPNTSFCFLDIRSPGLGDTAMYLCATSRDRPGQGARREQYFGPGTRLTVT.

The chain combines TRBV6-1 with TRBJ1-4, with 10 bases aligning to TRBD1. Germline CDR1 MNHNS, CDR2 SASEGT. The trim removed 3 bases at V and 7 bases at J, leaving 8 bases unmatched. CDR3 length: 16 residues. CDR3 in amino acids: CASSDLGGTGVEKLFF. CDR3 coding DNA: TGTGCCAGCAGTGACTTGGGCGGGACAGGGGTTGAAAAACTGTTTTTT.

The V call is TRBV3-1 (or the pseudogene TRBV3-2), the J call TRBJ1-5, with no clear D. There are 14 residues in the CDR3. Germline V gene lookup returns CDR1 LGHDT and CDR2 YNNKEL (reference sequence). V was shortened by 3 bases and J by 3 bases, with 9 bases between the two germline ends. The CDR3 sequence: CASSHGVDNQPQHF. The DNA for the CDR3 is TGTGCCAGCAGCCACGGGGTTGACAATCAGCCCCAGCATTTT.

This clone showed up just a few times. This chain links TRBV21-1 with TRBJ1-5; the tabulated D call, TRBD1, remains unverified against the DNA. TRBV21-1 is marked as a pseudogene. The CDR3 extends over 17 amino acids. CDR3 bases: TGTGCCAGCAGCAAAGAGGTCGGACAGGGGAGGCATCAGCCCCAGCATTTT. Translated, it gives CASSKEVGQGRHQPQHF.

The chain links TRBV12-3 or TRBV12-4 to TRBJ2-7; TRBD1 agrees at 7 bases. Trimming at V came to 3 bases and at J to 6 bases, leaving 5 bases not matched to a gene. CDR3 length: 13 amino acids. Here the CDR3 reads CASSFSGQAEQYF. CDR3 DNA: TGTGCCAGCAGTTTTTCCGGACAGGCCGAGCAGTACTTC.

The gene calls are TRBV27 and TRBJ2-2; TRBD2 aligns across 13 bases. Losses at the gene ends were 6 bases for V and 9 bases for J; bases not matched to a gene: 7. The CDR3 covers 15 residues. Germline-derived CDR1 and CDR2 are MNHEY and SMNVEV (reference sequence). The CDR3 DNA reads as TGTGCCAGCAGCGAACTAGCGGGAGGGCCATGGGAGCTGTTTTTT. Translating it yields CASSELAGGPWELFF.

This chain connects TRBV25-1 to TRBJ1-6; D gene unclear. Germline V gives CDR1 MGHDK, CDR2 SYGVNS. This CDR3 has 12 residues. V was trimmed by 7 bases and J by 9 bases, leaving 10 bases between them. The CDR3 sequence: CASKEGVSPLHF. CDR3 coding DNA: TGTGCCAGCAAGGAAGGAGTTTCACCCCTCCACTTT.

The genes are TRBV10-3 and TRBJ2-7; a weak D match, TRBD2 (6 bases). The CDR3 extends over 15 amino acids. Deletions cut 5 bases from V and 5 bases from J, with 19 bases between. Germline V gives CDR1 ENHRY, CDR2 SYGVKD. The CDR3, as DNA: TGTGCCATCAGTAGCGGCTACGGGAGTAAAAACGAGCAGTACTTC. Protein product: CAISSGYGSKNEQYF.

This chain joins TRBV11-2 and TRBJ1-1; D is ambiguous. CDR3 length: 11 residues. The V gene's germline CDR1 is SGHAT and CDR2 FQNNGV. Trimming pared 3 bases from V and 7 bases from J, leaving 6 bases between. The CDR3 region is CASSFSDEAFF. CDR3 in DNA: TGTGCCAGCAGCTTTTCAGATGAAGCTTTCTTT.

The chain recombines TRBV5-1 with TRBJ2-5, with a weak D call TRBD2 (5 bases). This CDR3 comprises 13 residues. V gave up 4 bases and J gave up 5 bases, with 12 bases separating them. Germline lookup yields CDR1 SGHRS and CDR2 YFSETQ. CDR3 in amino acids: CASSNGPGETQYF. The CDR3 DNA follows: TGCGCCAGCAGCAACGGACCGGGGGAGACCCAGTACTTC.

The gene calls are TRBV10-3 and TRBJ1-5, with TRBD1 matching over 8 bases. Trimming took 0 bases from V and 0 from J; bases not matched to a gene: 4. Germline CDR1 reads ENHRY; CDR2 reads SYGVKD. The CDR3 has 17 residues. The CDR3 reads CAISESRTGISNQPQHF. Here the CDR3 DNA reads TGTGCCATCAGTGAGTCGCGGACAGGGATTAGCAATCAGCCCCAGCATTTT.

In DNA, the CDR3 is TGTGCCAGCAAAGCTTCGGTAGGTCTAGCGGAGGGAAATGAGCAGTTCTTC. Translated, it gives CASKASVGLAEGNEQFF. The chain employs TRBV28 and TRBJ2-1; TRBD2 matches at 7 bases. CDR1 is MDHEN and CDR2 is SYDVKM in the germline V gene. This CDR3 has 17 amino acids. J was trimmed by 7 bases and V by 7 bases; bases with no gene match: 19.

This clone was detected only once. The rearrangement links TRBV6-6 to TRBJ1-6, with D uncertain. Trimming cost V 6 bases and J 7 bases, with 19 bases left between them. The V gene's germline CDR1 is MNHNY and CDR2 SVGAGI (reference sequence). The CDR3 contains 16 residues. The CDR3 loop reads CASSTPRFEGNSPLHF. For the CDR3, the DNA is TGTGCCAGCAGCACCCCTCGATTCGAGGGCAATTCACCCCTCCACTTT.

The CDR3 loop is CASSRGQGNNSPLHF. The CDR3 DNA is TGTGCCAGCAGCCGGGGACAGGGGAATAATTCACCCCTCCACTTT. The J gene is TRBJ1-6, the V gene TRBV5-6; 10 nucleotides line up with TRBD1. Germline CDR1 reads SGHDT; CDR2 reads YYEEEE. The CDR3 runs 15 residues. J lost 5 bases, V lost 4 bases, and 3 bases had no gene match.

V usage is TRBV7-9 and J usage is TRBJ1-1; 8 bases match TRBD1. This CDR3 has 17 amino acids. Trimming at V came to 5 bases and at J to 1 base, leaving 12 bases not matched to a gene. The germline gives CDR1 SEHNR, CDR2 FQNEAQ (reference sequence). CDR3 coding DNA: TGTGCCAGCAGCCCGTGGACAGGGAGGCTGGAGAACACTGAAGCTTTCTTT. Translation: CASSPWTGRLENTEAFF. The whole variable domain, remainder taken from reference TRBV7-9 and TRBJ1-1, is DTGVSQNPRHKITKRGQNVTFRCDPISEHNRLYWYRQTLGQGPEFLTYFQNEAQLEKSRLLSDRFSAERPKGSFSTLEIQRTEQGDSAMYLCASSPWTGRLENTEAFFGQGTRLTVV.

This clone was detected once. The rearrangement joins TRBV5-4 to TRBJ1-1; perhaps TRBD1 as D (6 bases). V shed 4 bases and J shed 1 base, with 14 bases lying between them. The CDR3 runs 15 residues. The germline V gene has CDR1 SGHNT and CDR2 YYREEE (reference sequence). CDR3 amino acids: CASSRGAPPNTEAFF. The CDR3 DNA is TGTGCCAGCAGCCGGGGGGCACCTCCGAACACTGAAGCTTTCTTT.

The chain has TRBV5-1 and TRBJ2-7; possible D gene TRBD2, 6 bases. Trimming took off 0 bases at V and 0 bases at J, with 13 bases between the two ends. The CDR3 is 16 amino acids. Looked up from germline, CDR1 is SGHRS and CDR2 is YFSETQ. DNA for the CDR3: TGCGCCAGCAGCTTGGCCGGAGGGGCTATCTCCTACGAGCAGTACTTC. Translation: CASSLAGGAISYEQYF.

The chain employs TRBV25-1 and TRBJ1-4; TRBD1 matches 10 bases. With V trimmed by 6 bases and J by 7 bases, 8 bases remained unmatched. There are 15 residues in the CDR3. The germline V gene has CDR1 MGHDK and CDR2 SYGVNS. The CDR3 DNA reads TGTGCCAGCAGCCTGACAGGGGGCTGGGGTGAAAAACTGTTTTTT. Protein: CASSLTGGWGEKLFF.

The chain recombines TRBV11-3 with TRBJ1-1; D is ambiguous. The CDR3 runs to 14 residues. V was trimmed by 1 base and J by 9 bases, leaving 15 bases between them. Germline CDR1 reads SGHNT; CDR2 reads YENEEA. In DNA form, the CDR3 reads TGTGCCAGCAGCTTAGGGTCGGTAGAGTCGCAAGCTTTCTTT. It yields the protein CASSLGSVESQAFF.

The chain recombines TRBV5-1 with TRBJ2-6; 7 bases align to TRBD1. Looked up from germline, CDR1 is SGHRS and CDR2 is YFSETQ. The CDR3 loop spans 16 amino acids. Germline trimming cut 0 bases from V and 2 bases from J; bases unmatched to any gene: 2. DNA of the CDR3: TGCGCCAGCAGCTTGGAGGGGGCGCCTGGGGCCAACGTCCTGACTTTC. Protein product: CASSLEGAPGANVLTF.

This clone was observed a handful of times. The genes are TRBV5-6 and TRBJ1-3; TRBD1 aligns across 8 bases. Per the germline V gene, CDR1 is SGHDT and CDR2 is YYEEEE. Trimming removed 1 base from V and 3 bases from J; junction bases left unmatched: 3. This CDR3 region has 15 residues. CDR3 amino acids: CASSLYRGDGNTIYF. DNA of the CDR3: TGTGCCAGCAGCTTGTACAGGGGGGATGGAAACACCATATATTTT.

This clone was seen a few times. The V gene is TRBV7-2, the J gene TRBJ1-2; maybe TRBD1 (6 bases). This CDR3 comprises 18 residues. Germline loops: CDR1 SGHTA, CDR2 FQGNSA. Trimming cost V 0 bases and J 1 base, with 18 bases left between them. The CDR3 sequence is CASSLADGQLGNNYGYTF. CDR3 coding DNA: TGTGCCAGCAGCTTAGCGGACGGACAGTTGGGAAATAACTATGGCTACACCTTC.

The CDR3 coding sequence is TGCGCCAGCAGCCCCGGGACAGGGGCAGGAGGCTACACCTTC. It yields the protein CASSPGTGAGGYTF. The chain is built from TRBV4-3 and TRBJ1-2; 10 bases fit TRBD1. The CDR3 covers 14 residues. Germline V gene sequence: CDR1 LGHNA, CDR2 YSLEER. V shed 4 bases, J shed 8 bases, and the junction held 7 bases outside the gene matches.

V and J are TRBV4-1 and TRBJ2-7; 7 bases match TRBD1. The germline CDR1 and CDR2 sequences are MGHRA and YSYEKL. The CDR3 has 16 amino acids. The trim removed 0 bases at V and 2 bases at J, leaving 7 bases unmatched. CDR3 region: CASSQDGAGGPYEQYF. Written as DNA, the CDR3 is TGCGCCAGCAGCCAAGACGGCGCAGGGGGACCCTACGAGCAGTACTTC.